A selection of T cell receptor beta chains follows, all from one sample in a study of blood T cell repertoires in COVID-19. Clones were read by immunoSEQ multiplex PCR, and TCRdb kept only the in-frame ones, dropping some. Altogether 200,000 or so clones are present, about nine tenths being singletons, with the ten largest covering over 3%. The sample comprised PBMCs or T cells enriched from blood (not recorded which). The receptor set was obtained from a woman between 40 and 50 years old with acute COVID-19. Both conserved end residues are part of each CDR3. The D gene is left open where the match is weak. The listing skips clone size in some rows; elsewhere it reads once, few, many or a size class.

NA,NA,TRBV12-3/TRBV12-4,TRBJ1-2,TGTGCCAGCAGTTTAGAATGGGAGGGCTACACCTTC,CASSLEWEGYTF
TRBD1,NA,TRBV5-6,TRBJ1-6,TGTGCCAGCAGCTCTACAGGGGGATCCTATAATTCACCCCTCCACTTT,CASSSTGGSYNSPLHF
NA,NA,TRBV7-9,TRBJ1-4,TGTGCCAGCAGCTTAGGGGAGGTCGCGGGAGAAAAACTGTTTTTT,CASSLGEVAGEKLFF
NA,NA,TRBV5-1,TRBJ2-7,TGCGCCAGCAGCTTAGGAACCGGGACAACCCCCTACGAGCAGTACTTC,CASSLGTGTTPYEQYF
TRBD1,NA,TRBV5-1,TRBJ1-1,TGCGCCAGCAGCTTCGGACAGGGCGGTGACACTGAAGCTTTCTTT,CASSFGQGGDTEAFF
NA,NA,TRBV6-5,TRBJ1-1,TGTGCCAGCAGTCCTCGCAGGGGACTGAACACTGAAGCTTTCTTT,CASSPRRGLNTEAFF
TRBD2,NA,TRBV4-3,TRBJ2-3,TGCGCCAGCAGCCAAATAGCGGGGGGTGACACAGATACGCAGTATTTT,CASSQIAGGDTDTQYF
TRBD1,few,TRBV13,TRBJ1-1,TGTGCCAGCAGGGGACAGGCTGTGAACACTGAAGCTTTCTTT,CASRGQAVNTEAFF
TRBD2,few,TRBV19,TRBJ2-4,TGTGCCAGTAGTAACCCCTCTGCGGGGGGCCTTCTCAAAAACATTCAGTACTTC,CASSNPSAGGLLKNIQYF
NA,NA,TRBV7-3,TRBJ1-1,TGTGCCAGCAGCTTAACGTTCGGTTTTGAAGCTTTCTTT,CASSLTFGFEAFF
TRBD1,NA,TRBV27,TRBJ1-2,TGTGCCAGCAGTTTAGTCCGAGACAGGGCTTATGGCTACACCTTC,CASSLVRDRAYGYTF
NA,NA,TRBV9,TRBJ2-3,TGTGCCAGCAGCGACGGAGGGGCAGATACGCAGTATTTT,CASSDGGADTQYF
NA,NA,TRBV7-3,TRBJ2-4,TGTGCCAGCAGCTTAAGTGGCCGTTCAGCCAAAAACATTCAGTACTTC,CASSLSGRSAKNIQYF
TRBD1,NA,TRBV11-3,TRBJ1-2,TGTGCCAGCAGCTTAAATAGACGAGGTTTTGAGACAGGGAACTATGGCTACACCTTC,CASSLNRRGFETGNYGYTF
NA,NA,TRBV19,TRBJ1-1,TGTGCCAGTAACCCCCGCCCGACTCGGCCTGAAGCTTTCTTT,CASNPRPTRPEAFF
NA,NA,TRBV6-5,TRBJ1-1,TGTGCCAGCCACGCCGGGCCGGGGGGCACTGAAGCTTTCTTT,CASHAGPGGTEAFF
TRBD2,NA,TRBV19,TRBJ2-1,TGTGCCAGCACACCCGGGGCGGGGGGCAGGGGTGAGCAGTTCTTC,CASTPGAGGRGEQFF
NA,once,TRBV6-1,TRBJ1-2,TGTGCCAGCAGTGAGAATCCAGGCTATGGCTACACCTTC,CASSENPGYGYTF
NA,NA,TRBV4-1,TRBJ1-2,TGCGCCAGCAGCCAAGACAGGGGCCGTAACTATGGCTACACCTTC,CASSQDRGRNYGYTF
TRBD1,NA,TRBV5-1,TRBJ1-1,TGCGCCAGCAGCTATGCGTTGACAGGGGTTCCCCAGAACACTGAAGCTTTCTTT,CASSYALTGVPQNTEAFF
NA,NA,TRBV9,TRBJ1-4,TGTGCCAGCAGCAGGGAGGGGCCTGGGGAAAAACTGTTTTTT,CASSREGPGEKLFF
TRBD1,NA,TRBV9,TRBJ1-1,TGTGCCAGCAGCGGGTGGACAGGGGGCATCACTGAAGCTTTCTTT,CASSGWTGGITEAFF
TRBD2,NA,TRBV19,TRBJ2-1,TGTGCCAGTAGTACTAGCGGGGGGCCTTACAATGAGCAGTTCTTC,CASSTSGGPYNEQFF
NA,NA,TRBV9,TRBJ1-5,TGTGCCAGCAGCGTAGGTCTTAGCAATCAGCCCCAGCATTTT,CASSVGLSNQPQHF
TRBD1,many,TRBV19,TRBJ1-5,TGTGCCAGTACCTCGGAGGGGGCGAGCAATCAGCCCCAGCATTTT,CASTSEGASNQPQHF
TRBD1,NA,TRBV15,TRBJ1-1,TGTGCCACCAGCAAGGGACAGGGTTTGGACACTGAAGCTTTCTTT,CATSKGQGLDTEAFF
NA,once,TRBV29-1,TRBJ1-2,TGCAGCGCTGGACAACTAAACTATGGCTACACCTTC,CSAGQLNYGYTF
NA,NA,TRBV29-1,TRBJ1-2,TGCAGCGTTGTCCTTGACACAGGTTCGGGTGGCTACACCTTC,CSVVLDTGSGGYTF
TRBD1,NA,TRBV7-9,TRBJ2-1,TGTGCCAGCAGCTTCGTTGGGACAGGGGACGTGGTGATTCTCGATGAGCAGTTCTTC,CASSFVGTGDVVILDEQFF
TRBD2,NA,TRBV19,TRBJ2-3,TGTGCCAGTAGCAAGACGCGGGGGGCCCCTACAGATACGCAGTATTTT,CASSKTRGAPTDTQYF
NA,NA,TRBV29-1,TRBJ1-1,TGCAGCGCCGGGGGGGGGCTGGACACTGAAGCTTTCTTT,CSAGGGLDTEAFF
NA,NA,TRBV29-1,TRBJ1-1,TGCAGCGTTACTCCCGGGACAAAAGAACCCTTTCGGACTGAAGCTTTCTTT,CSVTPGTKEPFRTEAFF
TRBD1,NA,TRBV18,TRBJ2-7,TGTGCCAGCTCATTCACAGGGGCATCCTACGAGCAGTACTTC,CASSFTGASYEQYF
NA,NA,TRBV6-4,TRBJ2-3,TGTGCCAGCAGTGGATCAGGGGGCACAGATACGCAGTATTTT,CASSGSGGTDTQYF
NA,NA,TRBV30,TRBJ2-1,TGTGCCTGGACAAGGGGACTTTTCGATGAGCAGTTCTTC,CAWTRGLFDEQFF
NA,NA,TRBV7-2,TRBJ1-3,TGTGCCAGCAGCTTTGTCAGGTCGGGAAACACCATATATTTT,CASSFVRSGNTIYF
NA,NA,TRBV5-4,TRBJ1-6,TGTGCCAGCAGCTTAAGGACACCCGAGAATTCACCCCTCCACTTT,CASSLRTPENSPLHF
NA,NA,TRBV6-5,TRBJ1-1,TGTGCCACCATTCGACAGACTGAAGCTTTCTTT,CATIRQTEAFF
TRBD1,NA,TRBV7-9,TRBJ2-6,TGTGCCAGCGAGTCCGACAGGGACCTTAACTCTGGGGCCAACGTCCTGACTTTC,CASESDRDLNSGANVLTF
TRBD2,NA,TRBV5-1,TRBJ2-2,TGCGCCAGCAGCTCCAGAGGGACTAGCGGGGGAACGAACACCGGGGAGCTGTTTTTT,CASSSRGTSGGTNTGELFF
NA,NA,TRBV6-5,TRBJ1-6,TGTGCCAGCAGTTACACCGGGACATCCTATAATTCACCCCTCCACTTT,CASSYTGTSYNSPLHF
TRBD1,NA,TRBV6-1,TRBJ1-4,TGTGCCAGCAGTGAAGGGGACAGGCAGAATGAAAAACTGTTTTTT,CASSEGDRQNEKLFF
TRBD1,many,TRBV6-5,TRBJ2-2,TGTGCCGTGAGGGGACAGGGGGACACCGGGGAGCTGTTTTTT,CAVRGQGDTGELFF
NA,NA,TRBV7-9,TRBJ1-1,TGTGCCAGCAGCGCGCAGACAGCCTCCACTGAAGCTTTCTTT,CASSAQTASTEAFF
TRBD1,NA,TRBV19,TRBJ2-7,TGTGCCAGTAATCCCGGGACAGGGGCCTACGAGCAGTACTTC,CASNPGTGAYEQYF
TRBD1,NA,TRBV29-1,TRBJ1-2,TGCAGCGTTGACGGACAGGGCGGCGTCTATGGCTACACCTTC,CSVDGQGGVYGYTF
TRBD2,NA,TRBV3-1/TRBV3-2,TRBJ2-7,TGTGCCAGCAGCCCAGGACTAGCGGGGCCCCAATTCTCCTACGAGCAGTACTTC,CASSPGLAGPQFSYEQYF
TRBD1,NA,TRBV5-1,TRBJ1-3,TGCGCCAGCAGCTTGGCTCAGGGGGCAGGCGTTGACTCTGGAAACACCATATATTTT,CASSLAQGAGVDSGNTIYF
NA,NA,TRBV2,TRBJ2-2,TGTGCCAGCAGCCGGACAGCCGACCCAGGTATCACCGGGGAGCTGTTTTTT,CASSRTADPGITGELFF
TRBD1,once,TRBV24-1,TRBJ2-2,TGTGCCACCGGTGGCACAGGGGTGTTTACCGGGGAGCTGTTTTTT,CATGGTGVFTGELFF
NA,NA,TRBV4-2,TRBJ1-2,TGTGCCAGCAGCCAAGATAAGGAACAGAACTATGGCTACACCTTC,CASSQDKEQNYGYTF
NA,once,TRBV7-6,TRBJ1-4,TGTGCCAGCAGCTTAAAGGGGGTTCACTCGCCTAATGAAAAACTGTTTTTT,CASSLKGVHSPNEKLFF